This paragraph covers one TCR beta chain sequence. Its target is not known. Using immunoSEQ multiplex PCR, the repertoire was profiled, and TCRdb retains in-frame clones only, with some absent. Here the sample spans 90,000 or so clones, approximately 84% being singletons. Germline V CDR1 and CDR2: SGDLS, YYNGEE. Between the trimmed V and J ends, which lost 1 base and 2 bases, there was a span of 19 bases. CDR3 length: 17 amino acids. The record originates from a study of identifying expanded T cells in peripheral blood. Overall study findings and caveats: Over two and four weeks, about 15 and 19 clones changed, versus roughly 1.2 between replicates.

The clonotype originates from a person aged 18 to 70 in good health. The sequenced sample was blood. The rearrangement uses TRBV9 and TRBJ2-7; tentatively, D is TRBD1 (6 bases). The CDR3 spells CASSVLWAGVLAYEQYF. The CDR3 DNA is TGTGCCAGCAGCGTATTATGGGCAGGGGTCCTAGCCTACGAGCAGTACTTC.